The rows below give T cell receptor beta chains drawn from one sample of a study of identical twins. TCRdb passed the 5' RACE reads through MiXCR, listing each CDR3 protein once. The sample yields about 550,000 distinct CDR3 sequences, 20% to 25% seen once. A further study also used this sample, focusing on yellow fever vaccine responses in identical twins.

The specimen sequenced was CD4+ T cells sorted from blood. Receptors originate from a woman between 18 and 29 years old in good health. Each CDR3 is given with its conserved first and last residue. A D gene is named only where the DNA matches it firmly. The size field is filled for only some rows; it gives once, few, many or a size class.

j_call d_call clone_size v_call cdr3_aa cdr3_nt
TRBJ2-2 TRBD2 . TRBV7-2 CASSPGLAFTGELFF TGTGCCAGCAGCCCGGGACTAGCGTTCACCGGGGAGCTGTTTTTT
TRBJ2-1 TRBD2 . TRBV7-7 CASSLTSGAPHEQFF TGTGCCAGCAGCTTGACTAGCGGAGCGCCCCATGAGCAGTTCTTC
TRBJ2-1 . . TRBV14 CASSQDLTGYNEQFF TGTGCCAGCAGCCAAGATTTAACAGGTTACAATGAGCAGTTCTTC
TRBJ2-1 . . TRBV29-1 CSVRGLAEYNEQFF TGCAGCGTCAGGGGGCTAGCGGAGTACAATGAGCAGTTCTTC
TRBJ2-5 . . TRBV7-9 CASSQGLIHGETQYF TGTGCCAGCAGCCAGGGCCTGATACACGGGGAGACCCAGTACTTC
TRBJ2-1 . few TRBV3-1 CASSQEGGGSSYNEQFF TGTGCCAGCAGCCAAGAGGGTGGGGGAAGCTCCTACAATGAGCAGTTCTTC
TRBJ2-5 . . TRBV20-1 CSASRPGVETQYF TGCAGTGCTTCCAGGCCAGGGGTAGAGACCCAGTACTTC
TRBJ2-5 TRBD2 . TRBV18 CASSPGLAGVPGETQYF TGTGCCAGCTCACCCGGACTAGCGGGAGTCCCCGGAGAGACCCAGTACTTC
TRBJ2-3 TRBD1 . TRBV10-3 CAINKGQGDTDTQYF TGTGCCATCAATAAGGGACAGGGGGATACAGATACGCAGTATTTT
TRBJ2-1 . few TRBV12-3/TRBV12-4 CASRLSGTDEQFF TGTGCCAGCAGACTTTCTGGGACCGATGAGCAGTTCTTC
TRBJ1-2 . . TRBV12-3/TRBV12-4 CASSYQIRGYTF TGTGCCAGCAGTTACCAGATTCGTGGCTACACCTTC
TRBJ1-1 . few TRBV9 CASSPQLGAGMNTEAFF TGTGCCAGCAGCCCCCAGCTAGGGGCAGGGATGAACACTGAAGCTTTCTTT
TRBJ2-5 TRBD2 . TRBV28 CASSAFGLGTQYF TGTGCCAGCAGTGCCTTCGGACTAGGGACCCAGTACTTC
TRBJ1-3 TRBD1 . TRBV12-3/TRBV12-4 CASSLGTGGLRRLSGNTIYF TGTGCCAGCAGTTTAGGGACAGGGGGTCTGCGTCGTCTATCTGGAAACACCATATATTTT
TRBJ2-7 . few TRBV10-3 CAISLHSGTTYEQYF TGTGCCATCAGCCTCCATTCCGGGACAACCTACGAGCAGTACTTC
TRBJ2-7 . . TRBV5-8 CASTRPPYEQYF TGTGCCAGCACCCGACCCCCTTACGAGCAGTACTTC
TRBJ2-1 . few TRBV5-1 CASSLASTGNYNEQFF TGCGCCAGCAGCTTGGCCTCGACAGGAAACTACAATGAGCAGTTCTTC
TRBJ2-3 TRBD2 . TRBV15 CATSRGEIGTSGSTDTQYF TGTGCCACCAGCAGAGGAGAAATCGGTACTAGCGGAAGCACAGATACGCAGTATTTT
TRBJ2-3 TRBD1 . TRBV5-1 CASSARQGVGTDTQYF TGCGCCAGCAGCGCCCGACAGGGAGTGGGCACAGATACGCAGTATTTT
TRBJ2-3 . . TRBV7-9 CASSLEPGGLGNTQYF TGTGCCAGCAGCTTAGAGCCCGGGGGACTTGGAAATACGCAGTATTTT
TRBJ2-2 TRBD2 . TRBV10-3 CAISESGSKRGNTGELFF TGTGCCATCAGTGAGTCGGGATCAAAGCGGGGGAACACCGGGGAGCTGTTTTTT
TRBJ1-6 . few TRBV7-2 CASSPRDNGNSPLHF TGTGCCAGCAGCCCAAGGGACAATGGTAATTCACCCCTCCACTTT
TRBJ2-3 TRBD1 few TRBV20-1 CSARSGQLGADTQYF TGCAGTGCTAGGTCGGGACAGTTAGGCGCAGATACGCAGTATTTT
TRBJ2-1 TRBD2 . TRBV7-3 CASSLRLAEYNEQFF TGTGCCAGCAGCTTACGGCTAGCGGAATACAATGAGCAGTTCTTC
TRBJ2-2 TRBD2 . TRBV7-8 CASPSPGLAGTAYTGELFF TGTGCCAGCCCATCGCCAGGACTAGCGGGCACAGCCTACACCGGGGAGCTGTTTTTT
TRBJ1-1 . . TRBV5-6 CASNRAGQLMNEAFF TGTGCCAGCAACCGCGCCGGACAGTTAATGAATGAAGCTTTCTTT
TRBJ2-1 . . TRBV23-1 CASSQYRRSSYNEQFF TGCGCCAGCAGTCAATACCGCCGGAGCTCCTACAATGAGCAGTTCTTC
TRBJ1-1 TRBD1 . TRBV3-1 CASSQDFRQGAEAFF TGTGCCAGCAGCCAAGATTTTCGACAGGGGGCTGAAGCTTTCTTT
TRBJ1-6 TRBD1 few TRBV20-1 CSHRGDRVGVSPLHF TGCAGCCACAGGGGTGACAGGGTAGGGGTTTCACCCCTCCACTTT
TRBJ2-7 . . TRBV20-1 CSARTPVMQYF TGCAGTGCTAGGACCCCCGTGATGCAGTACTTC
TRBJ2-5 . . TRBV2 CASSENRASQETQYF TGTGCCAGCAGTGAAAACAGGGCGTCGCAAGAGACCCAGTACTTC
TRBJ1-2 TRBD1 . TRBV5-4 CASSSTQGQGFYTF TGTGCCAGCAGCTCAACCCAGGGACAGGGGTTTTACACCTTC
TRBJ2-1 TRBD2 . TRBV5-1 CASSGPGLEQFF TGCGCCAGCAGCGGTCCGGGACTAGAGCAGTTCTTC
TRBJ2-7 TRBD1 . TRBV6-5 CASSYTTGTGGEQYF TGTGCCAGCAGTTACACTACCGGGACAGGGGGCGAGCAGTACTTC
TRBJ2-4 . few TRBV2 CASSEGDRLGNIQYF TGTGCCAGCAGTGAGGGGGACCGATTGGGAAACATTCAGTACTTC
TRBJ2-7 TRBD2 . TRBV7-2 CASSARVSSGNSYEQYF TGTGCCAGCAGCGCTAGGGTGTCTAGCGGGAACTCCTACGAGCAGTACTTC
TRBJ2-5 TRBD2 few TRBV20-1 CSARPLAAQIQETQYF TGCAGTGCCCGACCACTAGCGGCCCAAATCCAAGAGACCCAGTACTTC
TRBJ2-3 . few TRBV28 CASSLNPPRDTQYF TGTGCCAGCAGTTTAAACCCTCCTAGGGATACGCAGTATTTT
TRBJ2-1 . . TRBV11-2 CASTFLGGAYNEQFF TGTGCCAGCACCTTCCTAGGGGGAGCCTACAATGAGCAGTTCTTC
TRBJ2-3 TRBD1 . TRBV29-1 CSVLFRGLSSDTQYF TGCAGCGTTTTGTTCAGGGGGCTAAGCTCAGATACGCAGTATTTT
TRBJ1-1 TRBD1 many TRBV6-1 CASSARQGQNTEAFF TGTGCCAGCAGTGCCCGACAGGGCCAGAACACTGAAGCTTTCTTT
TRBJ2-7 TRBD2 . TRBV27 CASREGLAYYEQYF TGTGCCAGCAGAGAGGGACTAGCGTACTACGAGCAGTACTTC
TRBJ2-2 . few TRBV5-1 CASSRTGEAGELFF TGCGCCAGCAGCCGCACAGGGGAGGCCGGGGAGCTGTTTTTT
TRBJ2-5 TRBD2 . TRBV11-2 CASSPKLAGGIQETQYF TGTGCCAGCAGCCCGAAACTAGCGGGGGGGATCCAAGAGACCCAGTACTTC
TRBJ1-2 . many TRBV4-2 CASSAVGGNYGYTF TGTGCCAGCAGCGCCGTGGGGGGCAACTATGGCTACACCTTC
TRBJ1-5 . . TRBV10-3 CAISEAANQPQHF TGTGCCATCAGTGAGGCTGCTAATCAGCCCCAGCATTTT
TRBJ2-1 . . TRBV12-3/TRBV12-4 CASRPRVLGGAGNEQFF TGTGCCAGCAGACCAAGGGTCCTGGGAGGAGCGGGCAATGAGCAGTTCTTC
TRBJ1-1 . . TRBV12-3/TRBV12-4 CASSLSYRGVEAFF TGTGCCAGCAGTTTATCCTATCGGGGAGTTGAAGCTTTCTTT
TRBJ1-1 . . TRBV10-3 CAISDFTLRGEEAFF TGTGCCATCAGTGATTTTACCTTGAGGGGTGAAGAGGCTTTCTTT
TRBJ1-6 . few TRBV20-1 CSARVSGMSNSPLHF TGCAGTGCTAGAGTGTCAGGGATGAGTAATTCACCCCTCCACTTT
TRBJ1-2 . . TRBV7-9 CASSLGSTYGYTF TGTGCCAGCAGCTTAGGTAGTACCTATGGCTACACCTTC
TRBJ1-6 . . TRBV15 CATSRDFAGTPLHF TGTGCCACCAGCAGAGATTTCGCAGGTACACCCCTCCACTTT